The sequence of this TCR beta chain was determined in a study of blood T cell repertoires in COVID-19. Study at large: The cDNA or gDNA used as material had been derived from T cells, B-cell-depleted T cells, or PBMCs.

The CDR3 runs 18 residues. V lost 0 bases and J lost 2; bases outside the gene matches: 9. CDR1 is MNHEY and CDR2 is SMNVEV in the germline V gene (reference sequence). Participant-given clinical history determined each cohort assignment. Recovery among Cohort 3 donors was established by two negative PCRs, clearance, or symptom resolution. The authors' processing: Estimated nucleated cell counts came from reference gene primer amplification. Only in-frame clones appear in the TCRdb table, and some are missing; sequencing was by immunoSEQ multiplex PCR. The D gene and trimming were derived from the DNA, and the V and J assignments and clone size from that table. This table holds more than 250,000 clones, more than 75% found once.

The receptor comes from a woman aged 18-29 years who had recovered from COVID-19. The material sequenced was PBMCs or T cells enriched from blood (not recorded which). The V gene is TRBV27, the J gene TRBJ2-1, with 8 bases lining up with TRBD1. The CDR3 nucleotides read TGTGCCAGCAGTTTATCGGTCTGGTCAGGGGGCCCCTACAATGAGCAGTTCTTC. Its protein product is CASSLSVWSGGPYNEQFF.